The 19 T cell receptor beta chains below all came from one sample that was sequenced in a study of blood T cell repertoires in COVID-19. TCRdb's table, derived via immunoSEQ multiplex PCR, lists solely in-frame clones and lacks some. The data hold approximately 140,000 clones, with around 80% observed a single time. Source material: peripheral blood. The receptors come from a man aged 80 or over with acute or convalescent COVID-19.

The rearrangement links TRBV11-2 to TRBJ2-7; TRBD1 matches 10 bases. There are 14 residues in the CDR3. Germline V gives CDR1 SGHAT, CDR2 FQNNGV. V lost 3 bases to trimming and J lost 6 bases; unmatched junction nucleotides: 5. CDR3 sequence: CASSFGQGGSEQYF. CDR3 bases: TGTGCCAGCAGCTTCGGACAGGGGGGTAGCGAGCAGTACTTC.

This sequence joins TRBV3-1 (or the pseudogene TRBV3-2) and TRBJ1-6, with D possibly TRBD1 on 5 matching bases. The CDR3 loop spans 14 amino acids. CDR1 LGHDT and CDR2 YNNKEL come from the germline V gene (reference sequence). The V end lost 4 bases, the J end lost 6 bases, and 10 bases lay between the germline ends. The chain's CDR3 is CASSPRVGNSPLHF. The CDR3 nucleotides are TGTGCCAGCAGCCCCAGGGTCGGTAATTCACCCCTCCACTTT.

This clone has just a few counts. This rearrangement joins TRBV5-4 to TRBJ2-7; 9 bases align to TRBD1. The V and J ends lost 0 bases and 1 base, in that order; junction bases with no gene match: 17. In germline, CDR1 is SGHNT, CDR2 YYREEE (reference sequence). CDR3 length: 20 amino acids. Here the CDR3 reads CASSLATQGALLGGSYEQYF. The DNA of the CDR3 is TGTGCCAGCAGCTTGGCTACACAGGGGGCACTCCTAGGGGGTTCCTACGAGCAGTACTTC.

This sequence joins TRBV5-6 and TRBJ1-1; D gene ambiguous. Trimming took off 1 base at V and 6 bases at J, with 7 bases between the two ends. This CDR3 has 12 amino acids. Germline assignment: CDR1 SGHDT and CDR2 YYEEEE. The CDR3 here is CASSLSGAEAFF. Written as DNA, the CDR3 is TGTGCCAGCAGCTTGTCGGGAGCTGAAGCTTTCTTT. The full variable domain, completed using reference TRBV5-6 and TRBJ1-1, is DAGVTQSPTHLIKTRGQQVTLRCSPKSGHDTVSWYQQALGQGPQFIFQYYEEEERQRGNFPDRFSGHQFPNYSSELNVNALLLGDSALYLCASSLSGAEAFFGQGTRLTVV.

This chain joins TRBV27 and TRBJ1-4, with D perhaps TRBD1 (6 bases). The CDR3 spans 15 residues. Trimming took 5 bases from V and 6 from J, leaving 16 bases between them. Germline-derived CDR1 and CDR2 are MNHEY and SMNVEV (reference sequence). The DNA of the CDR3 is TGTGCCAGCAGTCCAACCCCAGGGGTTGATGAAAAACTGTTTTTT. Protein sequence: CASSPTPGVDEKLFF.

V and J are TRBV6-5 and TRBJ1-1; D is possibly TRBD1 (6 bases). V was cut by 0 bases and J by 9 bases, with 14 bases left in between. The germline CDR1 and CDR2 sequences are MNHEY and SVGAGI. This CDR3 has 14 amino acids. As DNA, the CDR3 is TGTGCCAGCAGTTACTCCAGGAACAGGGCAAAAGCTTTCTTT. It yields the protein CASSYSRNRAKAFF.

This chain's CDR3 is CAWKGDTEAFF. The CDR3 DNA follows: TGTGCCTGGAAGGGGGACACTGAAGCTTTCTTT. The chain joins TRBV30 to TRBJ1-1; a possible D gene is TRBD1 (6 bases). The V and J ends lost 4 bases and 3 bases respectively, with 6 bases between them. The CDR3 contains 11 residues. Germline CDR1 and CDR2: GTSNPN and SVGIG (reference sequence).

The chain couples TRBV27 to TRBJ2-7; D not certain. Trimming removed 4 bases from V and 3 bases from J, with 10 bases in between. In germline, CDR1 is MNHEY, CDR2 SMNVEV (reference sequence). The CDR3 spans 13 residues. CDR3 coding DNA: TGTGCCAGCAGTTCGTCGACAAACTACGAGCAGTACTTC. Its protein is CASSSSTNYEQYF.

This clone was seen only a few times. This rearrangement joins TRBV24-1 to TRBJ2-1; D perhaps matches TRBD1 (6 bases). Germline V CDR1 and CDR2: KGHDR, SFDVKD. Trimming cost V 9 bases and J 10 bases, with 18 bases left between them. This CDR3 is built from 13 residues. The CDR3, as DNA: TGTGCCACCTCCAGATCAGGGGATCGGGAGCAGTTCTTC. Translating gives CATSRSGDREQFF.

The V and J genes are TRBV6-6 and TRBJ2-1; 10 bases are shared with TRBD1. Germline V gives CDR1 MNHNY, CDR2 SVGAGI (reference sequence). The CDR3 is made up of 15 amino acids. Trimming cost V 8 bases and J 5 bases; bases outside gene matches: 9. CDR3 residues: CASYNPGQGNNEQFF. As DNA, the CDR3 is TGTGCCAGCTACAACCCGGGACAGGGGAACAATGAGCAGTTCTTC.

This chain connects TRBV28 to TRBJ1-6, with 7 positions matching TRBD1. V was clipped by 6 bases and J by 7 bases; unmatched bases: 3. From germline, CDR1 is MDHEN and CDR2 SYDVKM. There are 13 residues in the CDR3. CDR3 sequence (DNA): TGTGCCAGCAGGGGACAGCCCAATTCACCCCTCCACTTT. This encodes CASRGQPNSPLHF.

This clone was detected only once. This sequence joins TRBV28 and TRBJ1-2; 9 positions agree with TRBD1. There are 16 residues in the CDR3. The germline gives CDR1 MDHEN, CDR2 SYDVKM. V lost 8 bases, J lost 2 bases, and 12 bases stayed unmatched. The CDR3 loop is CASSKGGTGLNYGYTF. The CDR3 DNA is TGTGCCAGCTCAAAGGGCGGGACAGGGCTAAACTATGGCTACACCTTC.

The rearrangement links TRBV28 to TRBJ2-4; perhaps TRBD1 as D (5 bases). This CDR3 comprises 13 residues. V lost 1 base and J 6 bases, leaving 7 bases between the germline ends. Germline values: CDR1 MDHEN, CDR2 SYDVKM. In DNA form, the CDR3 reads TGTGCCAGCAGTTTATTGCAGGGAAACATTCAGTACTTC. Its translation is CASSLLQGNIQYF.

The chain uses TRBV10-3 and TRBJ1-2; 7 positions match TRBD1. Germline V gene data show CDR1 as ENHRY and CDR2 as SYGVKD. The CDR3 loop spans 12 amino acids. J gave up 8 bases and V 4 bases, and 4 bases lay outside the gene matches. DNA of the CDR3: TGTGCCATCAGTGGGGACAGTGAAGGCTACACCTTC. As protein: CAISGDSEGYTF.

The chain joins TRBV25-1 to TRBJ2-2; D ambiguous. This CDR3 comprises 11 residues. Trimming removed 4 bases from V and 6 bases from J, with 3 bases in between. CDR1 is MGHDK, CDR2 SYGVNS, per germline. CDR3 bases: TGTGCCAGCAGTGTATCCGGGGAGCTGTTTTTT. Encoded protein: CASSVSGELFF.

V and J are TRBV27 and TRBJ2-5; 10 bases map to TRBD1. Germline CDR1 and CDR2: MNHEY and SMNVEV (reference sequence). The V and J ends lost 4 bases and 5 bases, in that order; junction bases with no gene match: 4. This CDR3 spans 14 amino acids. The CDR3 nucleotides read TGTGCCAGCAGTTCGACAGGGGGCGAGGAGACCCAGTACTTC. It codes for CASSSTGGEETQYF.

The table lists this clone with a few counts. The V and J genes are TRBV5-4 and TRBJ2-7; TRBD1 aligns across 10 bases. Germline trimming cut 4 bases from V and 2 bases from J; bases unmatched to any gene: 9. CDR1 is SGHNT, CDR2 YYREEE, per germline (reference sequence). The CDR3 sequence is 16 residues long. CDR3 in amino acids: CASSLGRDRGTYEQYF. CDR3 in DNA: TGTGCCAGCAGCCTTGGCCGGGACAGGGGCACCTACGAGCAGTACTTC.

CDR3 sequence: CASSRNWDSGTGELFF. The CDR3 coding sequence is TGCGCCAGCAGCAGAAATTGGGACAGCGGTACCGGGGAGCTGTTTTTT. The V call is TRBV5-1, the J call TRBJ2-2; 7 bases map to TRBD1. Germline CDR1 SGHRS, CDR2 YFSETQ. With 4 bases clipped from V and 5 bases from J, the junction kept 11 bases outside the gene matches. The CDR3 contains 16 residues.

This clone was detected only once. The rearrangement joins TRBV10-2 to TRBJ1-4; possibly TRBD1 for D (6 bases). Trimming removed 3 bases at V and 8 bases at J, with 22 bases between. This CDR3 spans 17 amino acids. Germline lookup yields CDR1 WSHSY and CDR2 SAAADI. The CDR3 spells CASSEIPVGQRREKLFF. The CDR3 bases are TGCGCCAGCAGTGAAATCCCAGTTGGACAGAGGAGAGAAAAACTGTTTTTT.